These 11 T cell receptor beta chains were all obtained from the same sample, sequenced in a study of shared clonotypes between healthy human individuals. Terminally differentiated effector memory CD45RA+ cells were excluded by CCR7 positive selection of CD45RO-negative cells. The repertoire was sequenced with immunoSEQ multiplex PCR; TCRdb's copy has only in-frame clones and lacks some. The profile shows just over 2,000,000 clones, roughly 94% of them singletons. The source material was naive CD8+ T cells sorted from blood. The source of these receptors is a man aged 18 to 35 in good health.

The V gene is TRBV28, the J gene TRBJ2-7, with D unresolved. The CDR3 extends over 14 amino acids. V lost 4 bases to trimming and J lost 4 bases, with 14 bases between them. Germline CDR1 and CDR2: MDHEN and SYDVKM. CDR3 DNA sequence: TGTGCCAGCAGTTGGGGAAGGGTGAGTTACGAGCAGTACTTC. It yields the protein CASSWGRVSYEQYF.

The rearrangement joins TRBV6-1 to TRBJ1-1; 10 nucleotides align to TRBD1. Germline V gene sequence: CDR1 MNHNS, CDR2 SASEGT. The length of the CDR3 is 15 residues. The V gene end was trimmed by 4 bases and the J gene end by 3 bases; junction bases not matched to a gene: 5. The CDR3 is CASSGGQGTYTEAFF. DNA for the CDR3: TGTGCCAGCAGTGGGGGACAGGGGACTTACACTGAAGCTTTCTTT.

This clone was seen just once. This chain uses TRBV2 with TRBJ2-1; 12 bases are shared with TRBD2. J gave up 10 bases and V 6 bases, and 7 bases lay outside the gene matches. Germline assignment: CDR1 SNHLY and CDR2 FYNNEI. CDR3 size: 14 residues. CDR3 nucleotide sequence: TGTGCCAGCAGATCTAGCGGGAGGGCGGGGGAGCAGTTCTTC. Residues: CASRSSGRAGEQFF.

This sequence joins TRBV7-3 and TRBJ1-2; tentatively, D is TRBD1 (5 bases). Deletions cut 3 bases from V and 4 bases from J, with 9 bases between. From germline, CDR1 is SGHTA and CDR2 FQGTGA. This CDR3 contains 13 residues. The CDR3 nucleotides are TGTGCCAGCAGCTTGCAGGGAGGCTATGGCTACACCTTC. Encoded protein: CASSLQGGYGYTF.

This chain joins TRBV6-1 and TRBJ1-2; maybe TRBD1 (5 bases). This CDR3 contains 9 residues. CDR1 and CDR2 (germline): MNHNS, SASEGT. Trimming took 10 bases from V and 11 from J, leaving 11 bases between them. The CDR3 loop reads CATARGYTF. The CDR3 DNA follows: TGTGCCACCGCTAGGGGTTACACCTTC.

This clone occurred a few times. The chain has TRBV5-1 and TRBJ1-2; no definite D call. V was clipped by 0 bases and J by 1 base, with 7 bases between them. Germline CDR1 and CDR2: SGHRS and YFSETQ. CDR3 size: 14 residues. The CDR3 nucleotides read TGCGCCAGCAGCTTGGCCCCGGGTAACTATGGCTACACCTTC. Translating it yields CASSLAPGNYGYTF.

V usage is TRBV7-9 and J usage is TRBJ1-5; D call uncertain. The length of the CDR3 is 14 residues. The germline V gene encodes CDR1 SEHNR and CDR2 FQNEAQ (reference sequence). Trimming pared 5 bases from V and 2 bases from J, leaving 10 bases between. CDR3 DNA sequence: TGTGCCAGCAGCCCCTCCGTCGGCAATCAGCCCCAGCATTTT. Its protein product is CASSPSVGNQPQHF. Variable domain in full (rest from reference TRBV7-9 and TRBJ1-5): DTGVSQNPRHKITKRGQNVTFRCDPISEHNRLYWYRQTLGQGPEFLTYFQNEAQLEKSRLLSDRFSAERPKGSFSTLEIQRTEQGDSAMYLCASSPSVGNQPQHFGDGTRLSIL.

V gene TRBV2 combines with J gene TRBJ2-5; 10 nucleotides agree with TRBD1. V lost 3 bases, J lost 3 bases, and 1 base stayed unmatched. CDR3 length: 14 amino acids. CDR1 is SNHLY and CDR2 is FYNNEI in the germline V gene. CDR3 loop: CASSDGTGEETQYF. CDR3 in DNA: TGTGCCAGCAGTGACGGGACAGGGGAAGAGACCCAGTACTTC.

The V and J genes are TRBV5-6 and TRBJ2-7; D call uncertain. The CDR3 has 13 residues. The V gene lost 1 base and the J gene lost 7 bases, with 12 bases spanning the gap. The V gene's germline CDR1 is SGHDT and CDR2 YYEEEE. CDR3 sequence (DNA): TGTGCCAGCAGCTTGCTTTCAGTCGGGGAGCAGTACTTC. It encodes CASSLLSVGEQYF.

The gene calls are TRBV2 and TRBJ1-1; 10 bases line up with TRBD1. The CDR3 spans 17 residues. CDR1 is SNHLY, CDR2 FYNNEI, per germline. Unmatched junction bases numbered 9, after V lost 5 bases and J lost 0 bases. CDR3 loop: CASSKGQGSLVNTEAFF. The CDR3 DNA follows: TGTGCCAGCAGTAAGGGACAGGGGTCCCTGGTGAACACTGAAGCTTTCTTT.

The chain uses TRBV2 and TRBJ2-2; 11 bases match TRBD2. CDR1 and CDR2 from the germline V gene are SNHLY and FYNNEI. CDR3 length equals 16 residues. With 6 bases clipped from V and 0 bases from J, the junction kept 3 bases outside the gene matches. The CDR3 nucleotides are TGTGCCAGCAGGGGACTAGCGGCATCGAACACCGGGGAGCTGTTTTTT. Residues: CASRGLAASNTGELFF.